A selection of T cell receptor beta chains follows, all from one sample in a study of T cells in Graves' hyperthyroidism and ophthalmopathy. TCRdb reprocessed the multiplex PCR reads with MiXCR, giving one entry per CDR3 protein. The sample consists of about 290,000 distinct CDR3 sequences, roughly 13% of them appearing once. The sequenced material came from blood. These TCRs come from a woman between 35 and 50 years old with Graves' hyperthyroidism. The CDR3 runs from the conserved cysteine through the conserved F or W. The D gene is left open where the match is weak. Clone sizes are given selectively: once, few, many, or a class where the clone is expanded.

J gene,D gene,clone size,V gene,CDR3 protein,CDR3 DNA
TRBJ1-5,.,many,TRBV7-9,CASSRDPYSNQPQHF,TGTGCCAGCAGCCGGGACCCGTATAGCAATCAGCCCCAGCATTTT
TRBJ2-7,.,many,TRBV12-3/TRBV12-4,CASSLAEVSGDPYEQYF,TGTGCCAGCAGTTTAGCGGAAGTGTCAGGGGATCCCTACGAGCAGTACTTC
TRBJ2-2,.,many,TRBV12-3/TRBV12-4,CASSPERRTGELFF,TGTGCCAGCAGTCCAGAAAGGCGAACCGGGGAGCTGTTTTTT
TRBJ2-1,TRBD1,many,TRBV2,CASSFAGTAYNEQFF,TGTGCCAGCAGTTTTGCCGGGACAGCCTACAATGAGCAGTTCTTC
TRBJ1-6,.,many,TRBV27,CASSFILGRTNSPLHF,TGTGCCAGCAGTTTCATCCTAGGCCGTACGAATTCACCCCTCCACTTT
TRBJ2-5,.,many,TRBV3-1,CASSQDWSSEGTQYF,TGTGCCAGCAGCCAAGATTGGAGTAGCGAGGGGACCCAGTACTTC
TRBJ1-5,.,.,TRBV11-2,CASSLGASGGSNQPQHF,TGTGCCAGCAGCTTAGGGGCTAGCGGGGGTAGCAATCAGCCCCAGCATTTT
TRBJ2-3,TRBD2,many,TRBV5-5,CASSLKLAGTSTDTQYF,TGTGCCAGCAGCTTGAAACTAGCGGGTACCAGCACAGATACGCAGTATTTT
TRBJ1-6,.,few,TRBV10-3,CAISDVGSPLHF,TGTGCCATCAGTGACGTGGGATCACCCCTCCACTTT
TRBJ2-5,.,few,TRBV5-1,CASSVRGVETQYF,TGCGCCAGCAGCGTCCGGGGCGTCGAGACCCAGTACTTC
TRBJ2-7,TRBD2,many,TRBV27,CASSLTSGSWEQYF,TGTGCCAGCAGTTTGACTAGCGGGAGTTGGGAGCAGTACTTC